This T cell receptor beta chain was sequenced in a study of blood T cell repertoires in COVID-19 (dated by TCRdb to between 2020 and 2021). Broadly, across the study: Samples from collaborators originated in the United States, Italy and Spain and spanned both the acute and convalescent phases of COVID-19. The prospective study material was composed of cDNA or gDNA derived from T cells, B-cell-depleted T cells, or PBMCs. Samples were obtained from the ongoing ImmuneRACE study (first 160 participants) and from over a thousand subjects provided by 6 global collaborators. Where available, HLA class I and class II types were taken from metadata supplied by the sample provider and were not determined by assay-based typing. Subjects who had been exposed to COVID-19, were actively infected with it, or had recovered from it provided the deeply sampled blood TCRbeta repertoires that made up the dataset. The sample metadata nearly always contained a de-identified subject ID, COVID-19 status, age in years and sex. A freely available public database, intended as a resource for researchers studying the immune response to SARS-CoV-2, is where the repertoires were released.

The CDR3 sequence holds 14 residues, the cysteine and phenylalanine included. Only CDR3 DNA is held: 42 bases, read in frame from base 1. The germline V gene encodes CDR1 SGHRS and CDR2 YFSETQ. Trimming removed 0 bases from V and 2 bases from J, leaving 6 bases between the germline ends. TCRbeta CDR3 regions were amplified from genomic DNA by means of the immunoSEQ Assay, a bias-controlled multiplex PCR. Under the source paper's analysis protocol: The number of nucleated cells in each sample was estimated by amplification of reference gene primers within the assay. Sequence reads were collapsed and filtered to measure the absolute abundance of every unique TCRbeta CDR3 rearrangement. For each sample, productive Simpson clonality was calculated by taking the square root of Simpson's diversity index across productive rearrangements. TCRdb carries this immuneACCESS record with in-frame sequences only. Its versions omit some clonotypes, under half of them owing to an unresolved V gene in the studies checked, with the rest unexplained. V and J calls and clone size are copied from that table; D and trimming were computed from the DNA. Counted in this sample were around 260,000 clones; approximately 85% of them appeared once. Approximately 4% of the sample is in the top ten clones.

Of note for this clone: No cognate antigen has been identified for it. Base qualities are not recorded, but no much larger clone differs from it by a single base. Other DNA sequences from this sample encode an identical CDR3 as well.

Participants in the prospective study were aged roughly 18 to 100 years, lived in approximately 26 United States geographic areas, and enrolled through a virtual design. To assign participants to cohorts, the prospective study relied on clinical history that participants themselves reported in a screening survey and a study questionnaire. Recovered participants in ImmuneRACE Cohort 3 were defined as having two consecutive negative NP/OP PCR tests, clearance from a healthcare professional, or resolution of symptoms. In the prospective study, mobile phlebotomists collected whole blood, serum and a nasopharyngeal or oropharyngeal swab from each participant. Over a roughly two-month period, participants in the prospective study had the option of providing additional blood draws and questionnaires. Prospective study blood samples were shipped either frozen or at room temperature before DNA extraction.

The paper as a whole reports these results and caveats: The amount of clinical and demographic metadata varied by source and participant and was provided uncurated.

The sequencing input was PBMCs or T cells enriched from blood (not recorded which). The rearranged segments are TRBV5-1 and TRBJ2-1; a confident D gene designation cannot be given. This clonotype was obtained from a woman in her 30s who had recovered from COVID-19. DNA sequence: TGCGCCAGCAGCTTGGGAGAGACCTACAATGAGCAGTTCTTC. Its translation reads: CASSLGETYNEQFF.